This record looks at one T cell receptor beta chain sequence and its context. The data originate from a study of blood T cell repertoires in COVID-19. Study-level information: The analysed material was cDNA or gDNA that came from T cells, B-cell-depleted T cells, or PBMCs.

In the original processing: For nucleated cells, counts were estimated from reference gene primer amplification. Produced via immunoSEQ multiplex PCR; TCRdb's table is partial and in-frame only. The V and J calls and clone size are taken from that table; D and trimming were inferred from the DNA. The sample yields about 200,000 clones, approximately 90% seen once. Germline assignment: CDR1 SGHTA and CDR2 FQGNSA. The ends were cut back, 6 bases at V and 2 bases at J, with 10 bases in the middle. This CDR3 is built from 13 residues. The origin of this receptor is a man in his fifties with acute or convalescent COVID-19. The sequenced material came from peripheral blood. This rearrangement joins TRBV7-2 to TRBJ1-1; D is possibly TRBD1 (5 bases). CDR3 protein: CASRLTVNTEAFF. The CDR3 bases are TGTGCCAGCAGACTGACAGTTAACACTGAAGCTTTCTTT.